Sequencing of this T cell receptor (beta chain) was carried out in a study of shared clonotypes between healthy human individuals. Method: immunoSEQ multiplex PCR; TCRdb's copy keeps in-frame clones and lacks some. The table lists fewer than 650,000 clones, roughly 79% of them singletons. Sequencing was done on a sample of PBMCs. The clonotype was recovered from a middle-aged woman in good health. Some clones in this sample may be carry-over from other donors' samples.

DNA for the CDR3: TGTGCCAGCAGTGAGGCGAGCGGGCAGGGTAATGAAAAACTGTTTTTT. This encodes CASSEASGQGNEKLFF. The chain recombines TRBV25-1 with TRBJ1-4; D possibly corresponds to TRBD1 (5 bases). Germline assignment: CDR1 MGHDK and CDR2 SYGVNS. The CDR3 consists of 16 residues. V dropped 3 bases and J dropped 4 bases, with 15 bases sitting between them.